These T cell receptor beta chains were read from a single sample in a study of blood T cell repertoires in COVID-19. Generated by immunoSEQ multiplex PCR, the TCRdb table keeps only in-frame clones and is missing some. The table shows around 15,000 clones, with about 89% occurring only once. The specimen was peripheral blood. These receptors all stem from a woman in her sixties or seventies in a cohort sampled during active or convalescent COVID-19. Each CDR3 is given with its conserved first and last residue.

j_call: TRBJ1-2
v_call: TRBV27
cdr3_length: 14
cdr3_aa: CASRDREEGYGYTF

j_call: TRBJ2-1
v_call: TRBV5-6
cdr3_length: 15
cdr3_aa: CASSLVGGLSNEQFF

j_call: TRBJ1-3
v_call: TRBV4-1
cdr3_length: 16
cdr3_aa: CASSLARGGSGNTIYF

j_call: TRBJ1-6
v_call: TRBV11-2
cdr3_length: 16
cdr3_aa: CASTPLQGTGDSPLHF

j_call: TRBJ1-3
v_call: TRBV28
cdr3_length: 15
cdr3_aa: CASSSGQGNGNTIYF

j_call: TRBJ1-4
v_call: TRBV6-4
cdr3_length: 11
cdr3_aa: CASSGGLKLFF

j_call: TRBJ2-7
v_call: TRBV23-1
cdr3_length: 14
cdr3_aa: CASSQSGGAYEQYF

j_call: TRBJ1-5
v_call: TRBV28
cdr3_length: 15
cdr3_aa: CASSFRGWRNQPQHF

j_call: TRBJ1-1
v_call: TRBV5-1
cdr3_length: 15
cdr3_aa: CASSLEGQGRTEAFF

j_call: TRBJ2-5
v_call: TRBV5-1
cdr3_length: 11
cdr3_aa: CASRRRETQYF

j_call: TRBJ2-2
v_call: TRBV28
cdr3_length: 16
cdr3_aa: CASSSPGQPNTGELFF

j_call: TRBJ1-5
v_call: TRBV15
cdr3_length: 15
cdr3_aa: CATSRDSGGHQPQHF

j_call: TRBJ2-5
v_call: TRBV4-2
cdr3_length: 14
cdr3_aa: CASSQERGGGTQYF

j_call: TRBJ1-3
v_call: TRBV7-9
cdr3_length: 14
cdr3_aa: CASRDGSSGNTIYF

j_call: TRBJ2-1
v_call: TRBV5-1
cdr3_length: 15
cdr3_aa: CASSLDQIRLGEQFF

j_call: TRBJ2-5
v_call: TRBV7-2
cdr3_length: 16
cdr3_aa: CASRPPGTVLQETQYF

j_call: TRBJ2-7
v_call: TRBV5-5
cdr3_length: 16
cdr3_aa: CASSLRGNLAPYEQYF

j_call: TRBJ2-1
v_call: TRBV20-1
cdr3_length: 13
cdr3_aa: CSASPAGYNEQFF

j_call: TRBJ2-1
v_call: TRBV29-1
cdr3_length: 14
cdr3_aa: CSVLLAGATNEQFF

j_call: TRBJ1-5
v_call: TRBV28
cdr3_length: 18
cdr3_aa: CASSLFVVGDRGYQPQHF

j_call: TRBJ1-5
v_call: TRBV28
cdr3_length: 13
cdr3_aa: CASRGGSEQPQHF

j_call: TRBJ1-4
v_call: TRBV19
cdr3_length: 14
cdr3_aa: CASSTQGHGEKLFF

j_call: TRBJ1-2
v_call: TRBV19
cdr3_length: 16
cdr3_aa: CASSIPGQGLNYGYTF

j_call: TRBJ2-7
v_call: TRBV7-2
cdr3_length: 15
cdr3_aa: CASSSTSGGLYEQYF

j_call: TRBJ1-2
v_call: TRBV28
cdr3_length: 12
cdr3_aa: CASSLTGIGYTF

j_call: TRBJ2-6
v_call: TRBV9
cdr3_length: 15
cdr3_aa: CASSPWASGANVLTF

j_call: TRBJ2-3
v_call: TRBV6-4
cdr3_length: 15
cdr3_aa: CASSAGGQDTDTQYF

j_call: TRBJ2-2
v_call: TRBV10-1
cdr3_length: 14
cdr3_aa: CASRGAQNTGELFF

j_call: TRBJ1-1
v_call: TRBV16
cdr3_length: 13
cdr3_aa: CASSPTDRAAAFF

j_call: TRBJ2-7
v_call: TRBV5-1
cdr3_length: 14
cdr3_aa: CASSFGGGTYEQYF

j_call: TRBJ1-1
v_call: TRBV19
cdr3_length: 13
cdr3_aa: CASSIGEGTEAFF

j_call: TRBJ1-1
v_call: TRBV7-9
cdr3_length: 11
cdr3_aa: CASSLGGGAFF

j_call: TRBJ1-1
v_call: TRBV5-1
cdr3_length: 14
cdr3_aa: CASSLGTWRAEAFF

j_call: TRBJ1-5
v_call: TRBV7-9
cdr3_length: 16
cdr3_aa: CASSPTGTGVGQPQHF

j_call: TRBJ2-6
v_call: TRBV5-1
cdr3_length: 17
cdr3_aa: CASSARPGNSGANVLTF

j_call: TRBJ1-1
v_call: TRBV28
cdr3_length: 13
cdr3_aa: CASSSGGKPEAFF

j_call: TRBJ2-7
v_call: TRBV13
cdr3_length: 14
cdr3_aa: CASSLWGGSYEQYF

j_call: TRBJ2-1
v_call: TRBV7-2
cdr3_length: 15
cdr3_aa: CASSSQYSSYNEQFF

j_call: TRBJ2-5
v_call: TRBV28
cdr3_length: 12
cdr3_aa: CASMAGKETQYF

j_call: TRBJ1-2
v_call: TRBV6-5
cdr3_length: 14
cdr3_aa: CASRQSGSARGYTF

j_call: TRBJ2-2
v_call: TRBV7-6
cdr3_length: 15
cdr3_aa: CASRPGTGYTGELFF

j_call: TRBJ2-3
v_call: TRBV2
cdr3_length: 15
cdr3_aa: CASGRESGGANTQYF

j_call: TRBJ1-2
v_call: TRBV28
cdr3_length: 13
cdr3_aa: CASSPGRDYGYTF

j_call: TRBJ2-1
v_call: TRBV29-1
cdr3_length: 16
cdr3_aa: CSVEGTSGYVRDEQFF

j_call: TRBJ1-5
v_call: TRBV3-1/TRBV3-2
cdr3_length: 12
cdr3_aa: CASSLGEQPQHF

j_call: TRBJ1-1
v_call: TRBV28
cdr3_length: 11
cdr3_aa: CASSLAAEAFF

j_call: TRBJ2-7
v_call: TRBV19
cdr3_length: 14
cdr3_aa: CASSISYGIPEQYF

j_call: TRBJ1-4
v_call: TRBV28
cdr3_length: 20
cdr3_aa: CASSLGGWRKPQQTNEKLFF

j_call: TRBJ2-7
v_call: TRBV7-9
cdr3_length: 14
cdr3_aa: CASSFETGLHEQYF

j_call: TRBJ1-2
v_call: TRBV5-1
cdr3_length: 14
cdr3_aa: CASSRGQGGSGYTF

j_call: TRBJ2-5
v_call: TRBV25-1
cdr3_length: 16
cdr3_aa: CASSSSGTSGLRTQYF